Listed here are 25 T cell receptor beta chains from one sample, sequenced in a study of cytomegalovirus exposure and HLA in healthy donors (dated by TCRdb to 2017 to 2019). Libraries were made using the immunoSEQ multiplex PCR assay. A mixture of 60 forward primers for TCR Vbeta segments and 13 reverse primers for TCR Jbeta segments was used in the multiplex PCR. TCRdb limited this immuneACCESS table to in-frame rearrangements with V and J called. A share of clones is missing; checked studies link under half to unresolved V genes, and the rest is unexplained. A total of 50,000 or so clones appear in this sample, 82% of them only once. 2.5% to 3.5% of the sample goes to the ten largest clones. Sequencing was done on a sample of PBMCs. The receptor set was obtained from a woman between 18 and 29 years old in good health and CMV-seronegative.

This clone occurred once. The V call is TRBV25-1, the J call TRBJ1-2, with 9 bases identical to TRBD1. The CDR3 sequence is 14 residues long. CDR1 is MGHDK and CDR2 is SYGVNS in the germline V gene. Trimming took 1 base from V and 10 from J; bases not matched to a gene: 7. The CDR3 protein is CASSEWGQGKPYTF. The CDR3 DNA follows: TGTGCCAGCAGTGAATGGGGACAGGGCAAGCCCTACACCTTC.

CDR3 in amino acids: CASSNRTPSGSGFHEQFF. The CDR3 nucleotides are TGTGCCAGCAGCAACCGGACTCCTAGCGGGAGCGGATTTCATGAGCAGTTCTTC. The chain carries TRBV21-1 and TRBJ2-1; the table gives TRBD2 as D, unverified against the DNA. TRBV21-1 constitutes a pseudogene. CDR3 size: 18 residues.

The rearrangement links TRBV5-1 to TRBJ2-2; D call uncertain. Germline values: CDR1 SGHRS, CDR2 YFSETQ. Trimming pared 0 bases from V and 7 bases from J, leaving 7 bases between. The CDR3 covers 13 residues. The CDR3 DNA follows: TGCGCCAGCAGCTTGGACCCAGACGGGGAGCTGTTTTTT. Protein product: CASSLDPDGELFF.

This clone was seen more than once but under ten times. The chain couples TRBV7-2 to TRBJ2-7; 16 bases agree with TRBD2. Per the germline V gene, CDR1 is SGHTA and CDR2 is FQGNSA. This CDR3 comprises 16 residues. V gave up 3 bases and J gave up 4 bases; unmatched junction bases: 3. DNA for the CDR3: TGTGCCAGCAGCTTCACGGGACTAGCGGGAGGGTACGAGCAGTACTTC. Encoded protein: CASSFTGLAGGYEQYF.

V is TRBV7-6 and J is TRBJ2-3; weak D call: TRBD1 (6 bases). With 0 bases removed from V and 0 bases from J, the gap between germline ends came to 10 bases. The CDR3 runs to 16 residues. Germline-derived CDR1 and CDR2 are SGHVS and FNYEAQ. CDR3 loop: CASSLAGGASTDTQYF. CDR3 in DNA: TGTGCCAGCAGCTTAGCTGGGGGCGCGAGCACAGATACGCAGTATTTT.

Within the sample, this clone is medium-sized. V and J are TRBV2 and TRBJ2-3; 7 positions match TRBD2. In germline, CDR1 is SNHLY, CDR2 FYNNEI. Germline trimming cut 4 bases from V and 5 bases from J; bases unmatched to any gene: 3. The CDR3 runs 13 residues. For the CDR3, the DNA is TGTGCCAGCAGTGCATCGGGGGGAGATACGCAGTATTTT. Translating gives CASSASGGDTQYF. The whole variable domain, remainder taken from reference TRBV2 and TRBJ2-3, is EPEVTQTPSHQVTQMGQEVILRCVPISNHLYFYWYRQILGQKVEFLVSFYNNEISEKSEIFDDQFSVERPDGSNFTLKIRSTKLEDSAMYFCASSASGGDTQYFGPGTRLTVL.

The rearrangement links TRBV9 to TRBJ2-1, with D possibly being TRBD2 (6 bases). Deletions cut 2 bases from V and 13 bases from J, with 13 bases between. The CDR3 totals 12 residues. CDR1 is SGDLS, CDR2 YYNGEE, per germline. The CDR3 bases are TGTGCCAGCAGCGTTGTGGGAGGTCATCAGTTCTTC. Protein sequence: CASSVVGGHQFF.

The CDR3 DNA reads as TGCGCCAGCAGCCAAGATCAGGGAGGCCATCAGCCCCAGCATTTT. The encoded protein is CASSQDQGGHQPQHF. This sequence joins TRBV4-1 and TRBJ1-5; TRBD1 might be the D (5 bases). CDR1 is MGHRA, CDR2 YSYEKL, per germline. V was trimmed by 0 bases and J by 5 bases, leaving 11 bases between them. The CDR3 is 15 amino acids.

The chain recombines TRBV10-3 with TRBJ2-7; a weak D match, TRBD2 (6 bases). CDR1 ENHRY and CDR2 SYGVKD come from the germline V gene. Trimming removed 2 bases from V and 1 base from J, with 12 bases in between. The CDR3 is 15 amino acids. The CDR3 region is CAISEKGTGSYEQYF. CDR3 sequence (DNA): TGTGCCATCAGTGAGAAGGGGACTGGGTCCTACGAGCAGTACTTC.

A few counts support this clone. This chain joins TRBV9 and TRBJ2-7; the match to TRBD1 covers 10 bases. The CDR3 totals 16 residues. V shed 4 bases, J shed 3 bases, and the junction held 10 bases outside the gene matches. Germline lookup yields CDR1 SGDLS and CDR2 YYNGEE. CDR3 in amino acids: CASSPYPDRGVYEQYF. The CDR3 coding sequence is TGTGCCAGCAGCCCTTACCCGGACAGGGGGGTCTACGAGCAGTACTTC.

The DNA of the CDR3 is TGTGCCAGTCGACAGGGACCTAATGAAAAACTGTTTTTT. This encodes CASRQGPNEKLFF. The V gene is TRBV19, the J gene TRBJ1-4; 7 bases are shared with TRBD1. Trimming removed 8 bases from V and 3 bases from J; junction bases left unmatched: 3. From germline, CDR1 is LNHDA and CDR2 SQIVND (reference sequence). The CDR3 extends over 13 amino acids.

The chain employs TRBV15 and TRBJ1-1, with unresolved D. V was cut by 3 bases and J by 0 bases, with 8 bases left in between. Germline CDR1 LNHNV, CDR2 YYDKDF (reference sequence). The CDR3 has 14 residues. CDR3 DNA: TGTGCCACCAGCAGGGACGGGGTGAACACTGAAGCTTTCTTT. This encodes CATSRDGVNTEAFF. Variable domain in full (rest from reference TRBV15 and TRBJ1-1): DAMVIQNPRYQVTQFGKPVTLSCSQTLNHNVMYWYQQKSSQAPKLLFHYYDKDFNNEADTPDNFQSRRPNTSFCFLDIRSPGLGDTAMYLCATSRDGVNTEAFFGQGTRLTVV.

The chain has TRBV6-6 and TRBJ2-3; D not certain. CDR1 and CDR2 from the germline V gene are MNHNY and SVGAGI (reference sequence). V was shortened by 6 bases and J by 6 bases, with 10 bases between the two germline ends. The CDR3 loop spans 12 amino acids. CDR3 sequence reads: CASSQRWDTQYF. The CDR3 region has the DNA TGTGCCAGCAGCCAACGGTGGGATACGCAGTATTTT.

This clone has only one observation. The junction differs from germline at one of its ends, possibly a read error. This same CDR3 is encoded by further DNA sequences in the sample. The J gene is TRBJ2-1, the V gene TRBV6-6; D remains unclear. The CDR3 covers 15 residues. Looked up from germline, CDR1 is MNHNY and CDR2 is SVGAGI (reference sequence). This chain's CDR3 is CASSYGGFSYNEQFF. The CDR3 DNA sequence: TGTGCCAGCAGTTATGGCGGTTTCTCCTACAATGAGCAATTCTTC.

This rearrangement joins TRBV5-1 to TRBJ1-6, with a possible D match to TRBD1 (5 bases). Germline CDR1 reads SGHRS; CDR2 reads YFSETQ. The CDR3 consists of 15 residues. Deletions cut 2 bases from V and 7 bases from J, with 13 bases between. As DNA, the CDR3 is TGCGCCAGCAGCTTAAGGGGTATTCCCAATTCACCCCTCCACTTT. It yields the protein CASSLRGIPNSPLHF.

The chain uses TRBV4-1 and TRBJ1-2, with D unclear. Trimming stripped 0 bases from V and 8 bases from J, with 7 bases between. CDR1 and CDR2 (germline): MGHRA, YSYEKL. The CDR3 loop spans 12 amino acids. DNA of the CDR3: TGCGCCAGCAGCCAAGATTGGAGGGGCTACACCTTC. The encoded protein is CASSQDWRGYTF.

This clone has a handful of counts. The V and J genes are TRBV28 and TRBJ1-1; D uncertain. Germline V CDR1 and CDR2: MDHEN, SYDVKM. The germline V and J ends were trimmed by 2 bases and 1 base, with 5 bases remaining between them. There are 13 residues in the CDR3. The CDR3 DNA is TGTGCCAGCAGTTTAACACAGAACACTGAAGCTTTCTTT. The encoded protein is CASSLTQNTEAFF.

The chain uses TRBV30 and TRBJ1-1; D is undetermined. V lost 0 bases to trimming and J lost 6 bases, with 5 bases between them. This CDR3 contains 11 residues. Germline assignment: CDR1 GTSNPN and CDR2 SVGIG (reference sequence). CDR3 coding DNA: TGTGCCTGGAGTGTAACGGCTGAAGCTTTCTTT. As protein: CAWSVTAEAFF. The full variable domain, completed using reference TRBV30 and TRBJ1-1, is SQTIHQWPATLVQPVGSPLSLECTVEGTSNPNLYWYRQAAGRGLQLLFYSVGIGQISSEVPQNLSASRPQDRQFILSSKKLLLSDSGFYLCAWSVTAEAFFGQGTRLTVV.

This clone has a single count. The chain uses TRBV5-6 and TRBJ1-6; 8 bases are a match to TRBD1. The V gene's germline CDR1 is SGHDT and CDR2 YYEEEE. V was clipped by 2 bases and J by 6 bases; unmatched bases: 4. This CDR3 comprises 15 residues. CDR3 sequence: CASSFPDRANSPLHF. The CDR3, as DNA: TGTGCCAGCAGCTTCCCGGACAGGGCTAATTCACCCCTCCACTTT.

This rearrangement joins TRBV5-4 to TRBJ2-3, with TRBD2 as a possible D gene (6 bases). The CDR3 is made up of 15 amino acids. The germline V gene encodes CDR1 SGHNT and CDR2 YYREEE (reference sequence). Trimming cost V 3 bases and J 3 bases, with 14 bases left between them. The CDR3 bases are TGTGCCAGCAGCTCCGGGACTCCAGGAACAGATACGCAGTATTTT. This sequence encodes CASSSGTPGTDTQYF.

A word on this clone: A read error may account for a junction end that differs from germline. The chain recombines TRBV5-5 with TRBJ2-4; 7 nucleotides match TRBD1. Germline CDR1 reads SGHKS; CDR2 reads YYEKEE (reference sequence). The CDR3 has 13 amino acids. The CDR3 is CASSPGTVNSQYF. The CDR3 bases are TGTGCCAGCAGCCCCGGGACAGTAAACAGTCAGTACTTC.

The rearrangement joins TRBV11-1 to TRBJ2-5; unclear D gene. The V gene's germline CDR1 is SGHAT and CDR2 FQDESV (reference sequence). V lost 5 bases to trimming and J lost 1 base, with 5 bases between them. The CDR3 runs 12 residues. The CDR3 spells CASSLLQETQYF. In DNA, the CDR3 is TGTGCCAGCAGCCTCCTCCAAGAGACCCAGTACTTC.

In its sample, this clone ranks as medium-sized (0.01 to 0.1%). This chain joins TRBV4-1 and TRBJ2-6, with a weak D call TRBD1 (5 bases). Germline CDR1 and CDR2: MGHRA and YSYEKL. Trimming stripped 3 bases from V and 3 bases from J, with 12 bases between. This CDR3 contains 16 residues. Here the CDR3 DNA reads TGCGCCAGCAGCCAGTCAACAGGTAGTGGGGCCAACGTCCTGACTTTC. Translating it yields CASSQSTGSGANVLTF.

The chain couples TRBV7-9 to TRBJ2-7; D not resolved. Trimming stripped 5 bases from V and 3 bases from J, with 8 bases between. There are 12 residues in the CDR3. The germline V gene has CDR1 SEHNR and CDR2 FQNEAQ (reference sequence). The CDR3 DNA sequence: TGTGCCAGCAGCCTATACAGCTACGAGCAGTACTTC. Encoded protein: CASSLYSYEQYF.

The rearrangement links TRBV5-1 to TRBJ1-4; weak D call: TRBD1 (5 bases). CDR1 SGHRS and CDR2 YFSETQ come from the germline V gene. V lost 1 base and J lost 1, with 11 bases in between. The CDR3 is made up of 16 amino acids. The CDR3 DNA reads as TGCGCCAGCAGCTTGCGTAGGCAGGGAACTAATGAAAAACTGTTTTTT. Protein sequence: CASSLRRQGTNEKLFF.